In its sample, the clone carrying this TCR beta chain was seen a few times. The antigen is undetermined. As to time point: newly diagnosed GD, antithyroid drugs for less than 3 months. TCR sequences were obtained from RNA taken from PBMCs. The data originate from a study of regulatory T cells in long-lasting Graves disease. Study-level points and caveats: Comparison showed that persistent patients shared more public clonotypes (2,741) than new patients (roughly 1,000).

Arm-PCR of CDR3 regions with iRepertoire HTBI primers generated TCR beta libraries. From the multiplex PCR reads, TCRdb called clonotypes with MiXCR, one entry per CDR3 protein. The data contain about half a million distinct CDR3 sequences, around 12% of them singletons. This sample also appeared in a second study, on T cells in Graves' hyperthyroidism and ophthalmopathy.

The clonotype comes from a woman aged 25 to 39 with Graves disease. The specimen comprised peripheral blood mononuclear cells (PBMCs), sampled at new diagnosis, from a patient treated with antithyroid drugs.

The CDR3 bases are TGTGCCAGCAGCCCCTTTGGTACACTAGCGGGAGACAATGAGCAGTTCTTC. It encodes CASSPFGTLAGDNEQFF. The J gene is TRBJ2-1, the V gene TRBV9, with 11 bases that match TRBD2. Unmatched junction bases numbered 11, after V lost 4 bases and J lost 5 bases. Germline loops: CDR1 SGDLS, CDR2 YYNGEE. This CDR3 region has 17 residues.